The sequence of this T cell receptor beta chain was determined in a study of neoadjuvant anti-PD-1 for oral cavity cancer. Time point: after neoadjuvant nivolumab, at surgical resection. The CDR3 sequence is 11 residues long. Germline CDR1 and CDR2: SQVTM and ANQGSEA. Trimming removed 4 bases at V and 5 bases at J, with 8 bases between. Generated by immunoSEQ multiplex PCR, the TCRdb table keeps only in-frame clones and is missing some. Here the sample spans 68,000 or so clones, approximately 81% being singletons. Here the sequenced sample was PBMCs, taken after nivolumab (anti-PD-1) treatment. The clonotype comes from a person between 35 and 79 years old with oral cavity squamous cell carcinoma. The chain recombines TRBV29-1 with TRBJ1-2; D unresolved. CDR3 DNA: TGCAGCGTTGGTGTTCAGTATGGCTACACCTTC. Residues: CSVGVQYGYTF.